The clone carrying this TCR beta chain was counted many times. Across 18 months, stable Graves' hyperthyroidism was marked by no progression to ophthalmopathy. Patients were excluded because of uncontrolled infection, other autoimmune disease, pregnancy or lactation. This sample stems from a study of T cells in Graves' hyperthyroidism and ophthalmopathy. Study-wide context: Peripheral blood sampling occurred at initial diagnosis, before any treatment.

RNA transcripts served as the template for amplifying TCR beta CDR3 regions. The HTBI primer set was used in a first-round RT-PCR of the TCR CDR3. Using its own MiXCR run on the multiplex PCR reads, TCRdb lists one record per CDR3 protein. Of a few hundred thousand distinct CDR3 sequences in the sample, around 16% were seen once. The J segment lost 7 bases and the V segment lost 0 bases, leaving 3 bases of the junction unmatched. CDR3 length: 14 residues. CDR1 is SGHRS and CDR2 is YFSETQ in the germline V gene. The chain recombines TRBV5-1 with TRBJ2-1, with 8 positions matching TRBD1. Material: blood. This TCR was sampled from a woman in her thirties with Graves' hyperthyroidism. CDR3 residues: CASSLEGQANEQFF. The DNA for the CDR3 is TGCGCCAGCAGCTTGGAGGGACAGGCGAATGAGCAGTTCTTC.